This T cell receptor (beta chain) was documented in a study of blood T cell repertoires in COVID-19. Overall study: Sample material is recorded as cDNA or gDNA derived from T cells, B-cell-depleted T cells, or PBMCs.

Germline lookup yields CDR1 SGHRS and CDR2 YFSETQ. V dropped 3 bases and J dropped 3; count of bases not matched to a gene: 2. The CDR3 is 14 amino acids. Original methodology: Estimation of nucleated cell counts relied on the amplification of reference gene primers. The protocol was immunoSEQ multiplex PCR, while the TCRdb copy is restricted to in-frame clones and leaves out a portion. The DNA was the basis for D and trimming; V, J and clone size are from that table. Here the sample spans around 300,000 clones, roughly 90% being singletons. This clone was observed once. Input material: peripheral blood. The sequence derives from a woman between 45 and 65 years old with active or convalescent COVID-19. The chain is built from TRBV5-1 and TRBJ1-4; 7 bases map to TRBD1. CDR3 DNA sequence: TGCGCCAGCAGCTCCGGGACAGCTAATGAAAAACTGTTTTTT. Its protein product is CASSSGTANEKLFF.